Listed below are T cell receptor beta chains from one sample, sequenced in a study of PD-1 blockade in mismatch repair-deficient tumors. Data came from immunoSEQ multiplex PCR; TCRdb stores just in-frame clones and leaves some out. Seen here are just under 80,000 clones, approximately 81% observed once, and the top ten hold roughly 6%. Sequencing was performed on peripheral blood, taken 44 weeks after starting pembrolizumab. These receptors were taken from an adult with mismatch repair-deficient cancer. The CDR3 runs from the conserved cysteine through the conserved F or W. Fields, in order: V gene, clone size, J gene, D gene, CDR3 protein, CDR3 DNA. The D gene is left open where the match is weak. Part of the rows lack a size; the others show once, few, many or a class for expanded clones.

TRBV19,.,TRBJ2-6,TRBD1,CASSRYTGTALGGANVLTF,TGTGCCAGTAGCAGATATACCGGGACAGCTTTAGGTGGGGCCAACGTCCTGACTTTC
TRBV18,few,TRBJ2-6,.,CAASSESGANVLTF,TGTGCCGCATCCTCGGAGTCTGGGGCCAACGTCCTGACTTTC
TRBV6-1,.,TRBJ2-3,.,CASSEALGLGSDTQYF,TGTGCCAGCAGTGAAGCGCTGGGCTTGGGGTCAGATACGCAGTATTTT
TRBV5-8,.,TRBJ2-2,TRBD2,CASSLGTSGTNTGELFF,TGTGCCAGCAGCTTGGGGACTAGCGGGACGAACACCGGGGAGCTGTTTTTT
TRBV7-9,.,TRBJ2-2,.,CAAPPQGGRFNSIGELFF,TGTGCCGCCCCCCCACAGGGCGGGAGATTCAATTCGATCGGGGAGCTGTTTTTT
TRBV7-3,.,TRBJ2-7,TRBD2,CASSAGLAGDPEYF,TGTGCTAGCAGCGCGGGACTAGCGGGAGATCCGGAGTACTTC
TRBV5-1,.,TRBJ2-2,TRBD2,CASSPPSGTDGELFF,TGCGCCAGCAGCCCGCCTAGCGGGACGGACGGGGAGCTGTTTTTT
TRBV2,.,TRBJ2-3,TRBD1,CASSESLTGVPDTQYF,TGTGCCAGCAGTGAAAGCCTTACAGGGGTTCCAGATACGCAGTATTTT
TRBV18,.,TRBJ2-7,.,CASSPGRAYEQYF,TGTGCCAGCTCACCGGGCAGAGCCTACGAGCAGTACTTC
TRBV6-4,.,TRBJ1-5,.,CASSLQGGQPQHF,TGTGCCAGCAGTTTACAGGGCGGCCAGCCCCAGCATTTT
TRBV7-3,once,TRBJ2-2,TRBD2,CASAAPSGRQPGELFF,TGTGCCAGCGCTGCCCCTAGCGGGAGACAACCCGGGGAGCTGTTTTTT
TRBV11-2,.,TRBJ1-3,.,CASSLQADHSGNTIYF,TGTGCCAGCAGCCTACAAGCAGACCACTCTGGAAACACCATATATTTT
TRBV27,few,TRBJ2-7,.,CASALVGVSYEQYF,TGTGCCAGCGCTCTTGTTGGCGTCTCCTACGAGCAGTACTTC
TRBV27,.,TRBJ2-7,.,CASSPLRDQPYEQYF,TGTGCCAGCAGTCCCCTGCGGGACCAACCTTACGAGCAGTACTTC
TRBV7-9,few,TRBJ2-7,TRBD1,CASSYSGTGEYEQYF,TGCGCCAGCAGCTATTCCGGGACAGGGGAATACGAGCAGTACTTC
TRBV19,once,TRBJ2-7,.,CASSIAGPYEQYF,TGTGCCAGTAGTATAGCGGGCCCCTACGAGCAGTACTTC
TRBV4-2,.,TRBJ1-2,.,CASSQEEVQNYGYTF,TGTGCCAGCAGCCAAGAGGAAGTTCAGAACTATGGCTACACCTTC
TRBV11-2,once,TRBJ1-2,.,CASSLGRQVKLGYTF,TGTGCCAGCAGCTTAGGTCGACAGGTTAAATTAGGCTACACCTTC
TRBV11-1,.,TRBJ1-5,.,CASSSQKWYEGNQPQHF,TGTGCCAGCAGCTCCCAAAAGTGGTACGAGGGCAATCAGCCCCAGCATTTT
TRBV10-1,.,TRBJ2-7,TRBD1,CASSDGQDTYEQYF,TGCGCCAGCAGTGATGGACAGGACACCTACGAGCAGTACTTC
TRBV6-6,.,TRBJ1-5,.,CASSKEGRSNQPQHF,TGTGCCAGCAGTAAGGAAGGGAGGAGCAATCAGCCCCAGCATTTT
TRBV4-3,once,TRBJ2-5,TRBD2,CASSQVYTSGRAGETQYF,TGCGCCAGCAGCCAAGTCTATACTAGCGGGAGGGCCGGAGAGACCCAGTACTTC
TRBV5-1,.,TRBJ2-1,TRBD2,CASSFTSGRAKTYNEQFF,TGCGCCAGCAGCTTTACTAGCGGGAGGGCCAAAACCTACAATGAGCAGTTCTTC
TRBV5-4,.,TRBJ2-2,.,CASSQSGIKANTGELFF,TGTGCCAGCAGCCAATCAGGGATCAAGGCGAACACCGGGGAGCTGTTTTTT
TRBV9,.,TRBJ2-2,TRBD2,CASSVTSGRGTGELFF,TGTGCCAGCAGCGTCACTAGCGGGAGAGGCACCGGGGAGCTGTTTTTT
TRBV7-8,few,TRBJ1-3,TRBD1,CASSRPRTGAGNTIYF,TGTGCCAGCAGTCGACCGCGGACAGGGGCTGGAAACACCATATATTTT
TRBV6-6,.,TRBJ2-3,TRBD2,CASSYGLAGTDTQYF,TGTGCCAGCAGTTACGGTCTAGCGGGCACAGATACGCAGTATTTT
TRBV19,.,TRBJ2-1,TRBD2,CASRSLAGANEQFF,TGTGCCAGTAGGTCCCTAGCGGGAGCAAATGAGCAGTTCTTC
TRBV6-5,.,TRBJ2-7,TRBD2,CASSYGAGVGSYEQYF,TGTGCCAGCAGTTACGGGGCGGGAGTAGGGTCCTACGAGCAGTACTTC
TRBV15,.,TRBJ2-7,TRBD1,CATSFDRGTSYEQYF,TGTGCCACCAGCTTTGACAGGGGGACCTCCTACGAGCAGTACTTC
TRBV28,.,TRBJ2-1,.,CASSPLGGSSYNEQFF,TGTGCCAGCAGTCCCCTTGGAGGGAGCTCCTACAATGAGCAGTTCTTC
TRBV21-1,many,TRBJ1-1,.,CASSTPGDRGDTEAFF,TGTGCCAGCAGCACCCCCGGGGACAGGGGAGACACTGAAGCTTTCTTT
TRBV6-1,.,TRBJ1-1,.,CASSGGGRNTEAFF,TGTGCCAGCAGTGGGGGGGGGAGGAACACTGAAGCTTTCTTT
TRBV7-2,.,TRBJ2-3,TRBD2,CASSGPGLAGKYF,TGTGCCAGCAGCGGACCGGGACTAGCGGGAAAGTATTTT
TRBV9,.,TRBJ1-2,TRBD1,CASSVLGTGLDGYTF,TGTGCCAGCAGCGTATTAGGGACAGGGCTCGATGGCTACACCTTC
TRBV5-8,.,TRBJ1-1,.,CASSLQGSIKAFF,TGTGCCAGCAGCTTGCAGGGATCGATAAAAGCTTTCTTT
TRBV7-3,.,TRBJ2-3,TRBD2,CASSLTPSGDTQYF,TGTGCCAGCAGCTTAACGCCTAGCGGAGATACGCAGTATTTT
TRBV6-6,few,TRBJ1-1,.,CASSSWETEAFF,TGTGCCAGCAGTTCCTGGGAGACTGAAGCTTTCTTT
TRBV4-1,.,TRBJ2-7,.,CASSQESSTYEQYF,TGCGCCAGCAGCCAGGAATCCAGTACCTACGAGCAGTACTTC
TRBV7-2,.,TRBJ1-5,.,CASSLGQGQVWNQPQHF,TGTGCCAGCAGCTTAGGGCAGGGGCAGGTCTGGAATCAGCCCCAGCATTTT
TRBV2,.,TRBJ2-5,TRBD1,CASADRVGETQYF,TGTGCCAGCGCTGACAGGGTAGGAGAGACCCAGTACTTC